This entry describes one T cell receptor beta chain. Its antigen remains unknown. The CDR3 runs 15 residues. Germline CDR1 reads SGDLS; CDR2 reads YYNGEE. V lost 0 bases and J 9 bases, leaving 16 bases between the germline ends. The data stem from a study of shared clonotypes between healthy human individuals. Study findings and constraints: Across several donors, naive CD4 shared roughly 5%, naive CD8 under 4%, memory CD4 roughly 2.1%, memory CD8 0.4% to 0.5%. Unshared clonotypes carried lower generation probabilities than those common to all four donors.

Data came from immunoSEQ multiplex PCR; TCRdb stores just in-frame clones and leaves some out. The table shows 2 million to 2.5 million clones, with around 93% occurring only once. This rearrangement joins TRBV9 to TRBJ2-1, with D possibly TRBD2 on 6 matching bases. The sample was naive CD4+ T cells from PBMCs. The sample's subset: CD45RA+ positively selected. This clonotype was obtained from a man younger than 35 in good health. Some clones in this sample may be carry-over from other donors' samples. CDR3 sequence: CASSVEGPGGAEQFF. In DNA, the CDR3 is TGTGCCAGCAGCGTAGAGGGCCCCGGGGGAGCTGAGCAGTTCTTC.